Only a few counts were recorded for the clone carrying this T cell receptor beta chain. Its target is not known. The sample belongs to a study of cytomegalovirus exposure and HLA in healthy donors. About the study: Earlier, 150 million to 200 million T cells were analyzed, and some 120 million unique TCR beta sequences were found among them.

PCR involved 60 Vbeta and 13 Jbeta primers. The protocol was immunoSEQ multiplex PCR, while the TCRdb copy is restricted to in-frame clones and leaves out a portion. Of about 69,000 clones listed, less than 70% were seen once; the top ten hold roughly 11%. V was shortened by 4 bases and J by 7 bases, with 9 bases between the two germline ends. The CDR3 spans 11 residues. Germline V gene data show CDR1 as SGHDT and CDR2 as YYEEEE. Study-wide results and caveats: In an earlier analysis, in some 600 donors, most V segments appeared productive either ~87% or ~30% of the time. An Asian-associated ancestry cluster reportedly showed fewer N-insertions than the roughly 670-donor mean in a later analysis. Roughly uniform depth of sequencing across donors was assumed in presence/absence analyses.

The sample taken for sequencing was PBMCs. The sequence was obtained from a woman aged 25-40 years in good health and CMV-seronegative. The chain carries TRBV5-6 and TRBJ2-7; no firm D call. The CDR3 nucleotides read TGTGCCAGCAGCGACAAGTGGGAGCAGTACTTC. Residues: CASSDKWEQYF.